This T cell receptor beta chain came from a study of T-cell memory formation after mild COVID-19. One entry per CDR3 protein results from TCRdb running MiXCR on the 5' RACE reads. Counted here are about 82,000 distinct CDR3 sequences, 9.5% to 15% occurring once; the ten biggest clones make up around two fifths. V gave up 2 bases and J gave up 5 bases, with 21 bases separating them. CDR3 length: 17 amino acids. Germline values: CDR1 SGHTA, CDR2 FQGNSA. The sequencing input was PBMCs or a T cell subset sorted from them (not recorded which). This chain connects TRBV7-2 to TRBJ2-5; D could derive from TRBD1 or TRBD2 (5 bases each). The TCR was taken from a man between 18 and 29 years old who had mild COVID-19 (a few samples of this study predate the infection). Cell type and time point are not known. As DNA, the CDR3 is TGTGCCAGCAGCTTATGGGGCCTGGGGGATTCTGTTGAGACCCAGTACTTC. Its protein product is CASSLWGLGDSVETQYF. Full variable domain (remainder filled in from reference TRBV7-2 and TRBJ2-5): GAGVSQSPSNKVTEKGKDVELRCDPISGHTALYWYRQSLGQGLEFLIYFQGNSAPDKSGLPSDRFSAERTGGSVSTLTIQRTQQEDSAVYLCASSLWGLGDSVETQYFGPGTRLLVL.